A selection of T cell receptor beta chains follows, all from one sample in a study of Ad26.COV2.S vaccination and SARS-CoV-2 variants. Clones were read by immunoSEQ multiplex PCR, and TCRdb kept only the in-frame ones, dropping some. Of a few hundred thousand clones listed, 83% are singletons. The input for sequencing was peripheral blood, taken in a trial of Ad26.COV2.S vaccine versus placebo. These receptors were taken from a person between 18 and 60 years old who received the Ad26.COV2.S COVID-19 vaccine or a placebo. CDR3s include the opening cysteine and the closing phenylalanine or tryptophan. Each record gives: J gene, D gene, clone size, V gene, CDR3 length, CDR3 DNA, CDR3 protein. The D gene is left open where the match is weak. A clone size is listed for some rows: how often the clone was seen (once, few, many), or a class if it is expanded.

J gene: TRBJ1-2; D gene: TRBD1; clone size: once; V gene: TRBV30; CDR3 length: 13; CDR3 DNA: TGTGCCTGGAGTGTAGGACAGGGAGGTGGCTACACCTTC; CDR3 protein: CAWSVGQGGGYTF
J gene: TRBJ1-1; D gene: NA; clone size: once; V gene: TRBV7-2; CDR3 length: 13; CDR3 DNA: TGTGCCAGCAGCGCCCCCCTCAACACTGAAGCTTTCTTT; CDR3 protein: CASSAPLNTEAFF
J gene: TRBJ1-1; D gene: NA; clone size: NA; V gene: TRBV15; CDR3 length: 16; CDR3 DNA: TGTGCCACCAGCAGGGAGGGCCGAACAGAGTCCCTTGAAGCTTTCTTT; CDR3 protein: CATSREGRTESLEAFF
J gene: TRBJ1-1; D gene: NA; clone size: NA; V gene: TRBV7-9; CDR3 length: 12; CDR3 DNA: TGTGCCAGCAGCTTGCCCGTTAGTACAGCTTTCTTT; CDR3 protein: CASSLPVSTAFF
J gene: TRBJ1-1; D gene: NA; clone size: once; V gene: TRBV5-1; CDR3 length: 15; CDR3 DNA: TGCGCCAGCAGCTTGGCGATCGGAGGGTTCACTGAAGCTTTCTTT; CDR3 protein: CASSLAIGGFTEAFF
J gene: TRBJ1-1; D gene: TRBD1; clone size: NA; V gene: TRBV30; CDR3 length: 13; CDR3 DNA: TGTGCCTGGCGCGACAGGGTCTGGACTGAAGCTTTCTTT; CDR3 protein: CAWRDRVWTEAFF
J gene: TRBJ2-3; D gene: TRBD2; clone size: once; V gene: TRBV5-1; CDR3 length: 17; CDR3 DNA: TGCGCCAGCAGCGCACAGACTAGCGGGGGGGCCATGGATACGCAGTATTTT; CDR3 protein: CASSAQTSGGAMDTQYF
J gene: TRBJ1-2; D gene: NA; clone size: NA; V gene: TRBV6-5; CDR3 length: 13; CDR3 DNA: TGTGCCAGCAGTACGCGACAGGCCGGGGGCTACACCTTC; CDR3 protein: CASSTRQAGGYTF
J gene: TRBJ2-3; D gene: TRBD2; clone size: NA; V gene: TRBV7-4; CDR3 length: 15; CDR3 DNA: TGTGCCAGCACTCCTTGGCGGGAGGAGGGAGATACGCAGTATTTT; CDR3 protein: CASTPWREEGDTQYF
J gene: TRBJ2-2; D gene: NA; clone size: NA; V gene: TRBV5-6; CDR3 length: 17; CDR3 DNA: TGTGCCAGCAGCTTGGGGTCCATTTTCGGGAACACCGGGGAGCTGTTTTTT; CDR3 protein: CASSLGSIFGNTGELFF
J gene: TRBJ2-1; D gene: TRBD2; clone size: once; V gene: TRBV3-1/TRBV3-2; CDR3 length: 16; CDR3 DNA: TGTGCCAGCAGCGGGACTAGCGGGAGGGCCGTTGTTGAGCAGTTCTTC; CDR3 protein: CASSGTSGRAVVEQFF
J gene: TRBJ2-6; D gene: NA; clone size: once; V gene: TRBV6-5; CDR3 length: 13; CDR3 DNA: TGTGCCAGCAAACTTTCTGGGGCCAACGTCCTGACTTTC; CDR3 protein: CASKLSGANVLTF
J gene: TRBJ2-7; D gene: NA; clone size: once; V gene: TRBV6-2/TRBV6-3; CDR3 length: 16; CDR3 DNA: TGTGCCAGCAGTTACGCCAGACCTAGTAACTCCTACGAGCAGTACTTC; CDR3 protein: CASSYARPSNSYEQYF
J gene: TRBJ2-1; D gene: TRBD2; clone size: once; V gene: TRBV3-1/TRBV3-2; CDR3 length: 14; CDR3 DNA: TGTGCCAGCAGCCAAAGGACTAGCGTCAATGAGCAGTTCTTC; CDR3 protein: CASSQRTSVNEQFF
J gene: TRBJ2-4; D gene: NA; clone size: few; V gene: TRBV19; CDR3 length: 15; CDR3 DNA: TGTGCCAGTAGTATGCAGGGGCTCGGAAAAAACATTCAGTACTTC; CDR3 protein: CASSMQGLGKNIQYF
J gene: TRBJ2-7; D gene: TRBD2; clone size: NA; V gene: TRBV6-5; CDR3 length: 15; CDR3 DNA: TGTGCCAGCAGAGCGGGACTAGCGGACTCCTACGAGCAGTACTTC; CDR3 protein: CASRAGLADSYEQYF
J gene: TRBJ2-2; D gene: TRBD2; clone size: NA; V gene: TRBV6-6; CDR3 length: 15; CDR3 DNA: TGTGCCAGCAGTTTGACTAGCGGTACACCGGGGGAGCTGTTTTTT; CDR3 protein: CASSLTSGTPGELFF
J gene: TRBJ2-1; D gene: NA; clone size: NA; V gene: TRBV10-1; CDR3 length: 13; CDR3 DNA: TGCGCCAGCAGTGAAAACGGGTACAATGAGCAGTTCTTC; CDR3 protein: CASSENGYNEQFF
J gene: TRBJ2-1; D gene: TRBD2; clone size: NA; V gene: TRBV7-9; CDR3 length: 18; CDR3 DNA: TGTGCCAGCAGCTCCTCGGGACTAGCGGGGGTTACCTACAATGAGCAGTTCTTC; CDR3 protein: CASSSSGLAGVTYNEQFF
J gene: TRBJ2-7; D gene: NA; clone size: NA; V gene: TRBV9; CDR3 length: 13; CDR3 DNA: TGTGCCAGCAGCCCAGGGACGATCTACGAGCAGTACTTC; CDR3 protein: CASSPGTIYEQYF
J gene: TRBJ2-2; D gene: TRBD1; clone size: once; V gene: TRBV4-3; CDR3 length: 19; CDR3 DNA: TGCGCCAGCAGCCAAGATCAGGGCAGGGGGCTAATGAACACCGGGGAGCTGTTTTTT; CDR3 protein: CASSQDQGRGLMNTGELFF
J gene: TRBJ1-3; D gene: NA; clone size: NA; V gene: TRBV20-1; CDR3 length: 14; CDR3 DNA: TGCAGTGCTAGTGACCAGGGAACTGGAAACACCATATATTTT; CDR3 protein: CSASDQGTGNTIYF
J gene: TRBJ1-4; D gene: NA; clone size: NA; V gene: TRBV4-3; CDR3 length: 15; CDR3 DNA: TGCGCCAGCAGTCCAAAAGAAGGGCGGTCTGAAAAACTGTTTTTT; CDR3 protein: CASSPKEGRSEKLFF
J gene: TRBJ2-7; D gene: NA; clone size: NA; V gene: TRBV10-3; CDR3 length: 13; CDR3 DNA: TGTGCCATCAGTGAGTCCAGCTCCTACGAGCAGTACTTC; CDR3 protein: CAISESSSYEQYF
J gene: TRBJ1-6; D gene: NA; clone size: NA; V gene: TRBV7-2; CDR3 length: 13; CDR3 DNA: TGTGCCAGCAGCCAGTCCTATAATTCACCCCTCCACTTT; CDR3 protein: CASSQSYNSPLHF
J gene: TRBJ1-4; D gene: TRBD1; clone size: NA; V gene: TRBV19; CDR3 length: 15; CDR3 DNA: TGTGCCAGTAGTGAGGGGGCAGCAACTAATGAAAAACTGTTTTTT; CDR3 protein: CASSEGAATNEKLFF
J gene: TRBJ2-3; D gene: TRBD2; clone size: NA; V gene: TRBV5-1; CDR3 length: 16; CDR3 DNA: TGCGCCAGCAGCAAGGGACTAGCGGGAAGCACAGATACGCAGTATTTT; CDR3 protein: CASSKGLAGSTDTQYF
J gene: TRBJ1-2; D gene: TRBD1; clone size: NA; V gene: TRBV19; CDR3 length: 15; CDR3 DNA: TGTGCCAGTACCCCAACTTGGACAGGGGAGGGTGGCTACACCTTC; CDR3 protein: CASTPTWTGEGGYTF
J gene: TRBJ1-1; D gene: NA; clone size: NA; V gene: TRBV6-4; CDR3 length: 14; CDR3 DNA: TGTGCCAGCAGTGACAGCTTAGGGGACACTGAAGCTTTCTTT; CDR3 protein: CASSDSLGDTEAFF
J gene: TRBJ1-5; D gene: NA; clone size: NA; V gene: TRBV5-6; CDR3 length: 14; CDR3 DNA: TGTGCCAGCAACCTTAGAGGGCTTAATCAGCCCCAGCATTTT; CDR3 protein: CASNLRGLNQPQHF
J gene: TRBJ1-6; D gene: NA; clone size: NA; V gene: TRBV9; CDR3 length: 14; CDR3 DNA: TGTGCCAGCAGCAGGGCGGACGTGAATTCACCCCTCCACTTT; CDR3 protein: CASSRADVNSPLHF
J gene: TRBJ2-5; D gene: NA; clone size: NA; V gene: TRBV6-5; CDR3 length: 15; CDR3 DNA: TGTGCCAGCGGGGGCCACTTAACGGGAGAAGAGACCCAGTACTTC; CDR3 protein: CASGGHLTGEETQYF
J gene: TRBJ1-1; D gene: TRBD1; clone size: once; V gene: TRBV4-3; CDR3 length: 15; CDR3 DNA: TGCGCCAGCAGCCAAGACTCGGACAGGGATACTGAAGCTTTCTTT; CDR3 protein: CASSQDSDRDTEAFF
J gene: TRBJ2-1; D gene: TRBD2; clone size: few; V gene: TRBV9; CDR3 length: 16; CDR3 DNA: TGTGCCAGCAGCGTATACAAGCGGGGGGTAGACAATGAGCAGTTCTTC; CDR3 protein: CASSVYKRGVDNEQFF
J gene: TRBJ2-1; D gene: NA; clone size: NA; V gene: TRBV3-1/TRBV3-2; CDR3 length: 11; CDR3 DNA: TGTGCCAGCAGCCAACTGAGTATTCAGTTCTTC; CDR3 protein: CASSQLSIQFF
J gene: TRBJ1-1; D gene: NA; clone size: NA; V gene: TRBV11-3; CDR3 length: 13; CDR3 DNA: TGTGCCAGCAGCCGAGGGCTGAACACTGAAGCTTTCTTT; CDR3 protein: CASSRGLNTEAFF
J gene: TRBJ1-6; D gene: NA; clone size: medium-sized; V gene: TRBV27; CDR3 length: 14; CDR3 DNA: TGTGCCAGCAGTTTATACAGGGATAATTCACCCCTCCACTTT; CDR3 protein: CASSLYRDNSPLHF
J gene: TRBJ2-1; D gene: TRBD1; clone size: NA; V gene: TRBV6-4; CDR3 length: 15; CDR3 DNA: TGTGCCAGCAGACGCCAGGGACAGGCTAACGATGAGCAGTTCTTC; CDR3 protein: CASRRQGQANDEQFF
J gene: TRBJ1-5; D gene: NA; clone size: NA; V gene: TRBV6-2/TRBV6-3; CDR3 length: 14; CDR3 DNA: TGTGCCAGCAGTTACTCGCTCGGGAATCAGCCCCAGCATTTT; CDR3 protein: CASSYSLGNQPQHF
J gene: TRBJ1-6; D gene: NA; clone size: NA; V gene: TRBV5-4; CDR3 length: 14; CDR3 DNA: TGTGCCAGCAGTCAGGACGGGTCAAATTCACCCCTCCACTTT; CDR3 protein: CASSQDGSNSPLHF
J gene: TRBJ2-1; D gene: TRBD1; clone size: NA; V gene: TRBV5-6; CDR3 length: 15; CDR3 DNA: TGTGCCAGCAGCCTCCTAATGACAGGGACGAATGAGCAGTTCTTC; CDR3 protein: CASSLLMTGTNEQFF
J gene: TRBJ2-7; D gene: NA; clone size: medium-sized; V gene: TRBV5-6; CDR3 length: 16; CDR3 DNA: TGTGCCAGCAGCTACCCTGCCCGGGACAACGGAGCCGAGCAGTACTTC; CDR3 protein: CASSYPARDNGAEQYF
J gene: TRBJ2-1; D gene: TRBD2; clone size: NA; V gene: TRBV7-9; CDR3 length: 15; CDR3 DNA: TGTGCCAGCAGCCCGATCACTCTAGCGGGGGGGGAGCAGTTCTTC; CDR3 protein: CASSPITLAGGEQFF
J gene: TRBJ1-1; D gene: TRBD1; clone size: once; V gene: TRBV7-3; CDR3 length: 15; CDR3 DNA: TGTGCCAGCAGCCCGGGACTATCAGGGGGCACTGAAGCTTTCTTT; CDR3 protein: CASSPGLSGGTEAFF
J gene: TRBJ1-5; D gene: NA; clone size: NA; V gene: TRBV5-1; CDR3 length: 13; CDR3 DNA: TGCGCCAGCAGCTTGGATCCGAGGCAGCCCCAGCATTTT; CDR3 protein: CASSLDPRQPQHF
J gene: TRBJ2-7; D gene: NA; clone size: NA; V gene: TRBV6-2/TRBV6-3; CDR3 length: 14; CDR3 DNA: TGTGCCAGCAGTTACTTTGGGCTTTTCTACGAGCAGTACTTC; CDR3 protein: CASSYFGLFYEQYF
J gene: TRBJ1-4; D gene: NA; clone size: NA; V gene: TRBV7-9; CDR3 length: 14; CDR3 DNA: TGTGCCAGCAGCCACAGGGATGGTGGGGAAAAACTGTTTTTT; CDR3 protein: CASSHRDGGEKLFF
J gene: TRBJ2-1; D gene: NA; clone size: NA; V gene: TRBV6-6; CDR3 length: 14; CDR3 DNA: TGTGCCAGCAGTTCCCCCGCGCTCGTCAATGAGCAGTTCTTC; CDR3 protein: CASSSPALVNEQFF
J gene: TRBJ1-5; D gene: NA; clone size: NA; V gene: TRBV6-5; CDR3 length: 13; CDR3 DNA: TGTGCCAGCAGTTACTCAAGGGGTGGGTCCCAGCATTTT; CDR3 protein: CASSYSRGGSQHF
J gene: TRBJ1-2; D gene: NA; clone size: NA; V gene: TRBV5-1; CDR3 length: 14; CDR3 DNA: TGCGCCAGCAGCTTGGACGCGGGCGCGAATGGCTACACCTTC; CDR3 protein: CASSLDAGANGYTF